Listed here are 15 T cell receptor beta chains from one sample, sequenced in a study of shared clonotypes between healthy human individuals. The repertoire was sequenced with immunoSEQ multiplex PCR; TCRdb's copy has only in-frame clones and lacks some. The sample has about 2 million clones, less than 95% seen once. CD45RO-negative, CCR7-selected cells formed the naive CD8 fraction, which excluded terminally differentiated effector memory CD45RA+ cells. What was sequenced was naive CD8+ T cells sorted from blood. Source of these receptors: a man between 18 and 29 years old in good health.

Notes on this clone: Other DNA variants within this sample encode the same CDR3. V and J are TRBV30 and TRBJ2-3, with D possibly being TRBD2 (6 bases). Trimming pared 3 bases from V and 2 bases from J, leaving 9 bases between. CDR1 is GTSNPN, CDR2 SVGIG, per germline (reference sequence). This CDR3 spans 13 amino acids. In DNA form, the CDR3 reads TGTGCCTGGAGGGGAGGATCCACAGATACGCAGTATTTT. Translation gives CAWRGGSTDTQYF.

The gene calls are TRBV30 and TRBJ1-1; D ambiguous. Deletions cut 4 bases from V and 1 base from J, with 28 bases between. CDR1 is GTSNPN, CDR2 SVGIG, per germline (reference sequence). CDR3 length: 19 amino acids. Here the CDR3 DNA reads TGTGCCTGGACGCCCCCGAAAACAGCCGCCTTGAGGAGGAACACTGAAGCTTTCTTT. It translates to CAWTPPKTAALRRNTEAFF.

The chain is built from TRBV7-6 and TRBJ2-1; the match to TRBD1 covers 8 bases. V was pared by 1 base and J by 9 bases, with 5 bases of the junction left unmatched. CDR3 size: 14 residues. Germline V gene sequence: CDR1 SGHVS, CDR2 FNYEAQ. The CDR3 here is CASSLGTGSGEQFF. CDR3 DNA sequence: TGTGCCAGCAGCTTAGGGACAGGGTCAGGTGAGCAGTTCTTC.

Of note for this clone: The same CDR3 also results from other DNA sequences found in this sample. The CDR3 DNA reads as TGTGCCAGCAGTTACGGCCTGTACAATGAGCAGTTCTTC. This translates into CASSYGLYNEQFF. The V and J genes are TRBV6-6 and TRBJ2-1; no reliable D call. Looked up from germline, CDR1 is MNHNY and CDR2 is SVGAGI (reference sequence). V was pared by 2 bases and J by 4 bases, with 6 bases between. The CDR3 is 13 residues long.

The CDR3, as DNA: TGTGCCAGACAATCCGGGACAGGCCGAAAACTTAACTATGGCTACACCTTC. As protein: CARQSGTGRKLNYGYTF. The rearrangement uses TRBV27 and TRBJ1-2; TRBD1 aligns across 8 bases. This CDR3 is built from 17 residues. Per germline, CDR1 MNHEY and CDR2 SMNVEV (reference sequence). V lost 9 bases and J lost 1; bases outside the gene matches: 16.

The chain uses TRBV28 and TRBJ1-2; D is unclear. With 6 bases removed from V and 7 bases from J, the gap between germline ends came to 6 bases. The CDR3 runs 10 residues. Germline CDR1 reads MDHEN; CDR2 reads SYDVKM. As DNA, the CDR3 is TGTGCCAGCAGCCGCGGTGGCTACACCTTC. It translates to CASSRGGYTF.

V and J are TRBV4-1 and TRBJ1-2, with D unresolved. Trimming took 0 bases from V and 2 from J, leaving 7 bases between them. CDR3 size: 14 residues. Germline CDR1 MGHRA, CDR2 YSYEKL. Written as DNA, the CDR3 is TGCGCCAGCAGCCAAGAGCAGACGAACTATGGCTACACCTTC. The encoded protein is CASSQEQTNYGYTF.

The rearrangement uses TRBV27 and TRBJ2-1, with TRBD2 identical over 13 bases. V was pared by 4 bases and J by 4 bases, with 4 bases of the junction left unmatched. Germline V gene sequence: CDR1 MNHEY, CDR2 SMNVEV (reference sequence). The CDR3 is made up of 16 amino acids. The CDR3 protein is CASSSGTSGIYNEQFF. Here the CDR3 DNA reads TGTGCCAGCAGTTCTGGGACTAGCGGGATTTACAATGAGCAGTTCTTC.

The chain carries TRBV7-8 and TRBJ1-1; D uncertain. Trimming pared 1 base from V and 3 bases from J, leaving 9 bases between. This CDR3 spans 14 amino acids. Germline V gene data show CDR1 as SGHVS and CDR2 as FQNEAQ. The CDR3: CASSLVPEHTEAFF. DNA for the CDR3: TGTGCCAGCAGCTTAGTACCGGAACACACTGAAGCTTTCTTT.

The chain combines TRBV27 with TRBJ2-1; the match to TRBD2 covers 9 bases. From germline, CDR1 is MNHEY and CDR2 SMNVEV (reference sequence). Germline trimming cut 7 bases from V and 7 bases from J; bases unmatched to any gene: 8. The length of the CDR3 is 14 residues. CDR3 residues: CASTPGLASNEQFF. The CDR3 DNA reads TGTGCCAGCACCCCGGGACTAGCCTCGAATGAGCAGTTCTTC.

This clone was observed once. V gene TRBV13 combines with J gene TRBJ2-1; perhaps TRBD2 as D (6 bases). The V gene's germline CDR1 is PRHDT and CDR2 FYEKMQ (reference sequence). CDR3 length equals 13 residues. V was clipped by 5 bases and J by 6 bases, with 11 bases between them. The CDR3 bases are TGTGCCAGCAGCACCCGGGACTTCAATGAGCAGTTCTTC. It yields the protein CASSTRDFNEQFF.

The genes are TRBV28 and TRBJ2-5; the D is unclear. Germline V gene data show CDR1 as MDHEN and CDR2 as SYDVKM. Deletions cut 3 bases from V and 1 base from J, with 15 bases between. CDR3 length: 16 amino acids. CDR3: CASSFPHSAFQETQYF. CDR3 bases: TGTGCCAGCAGTTTTCCCCACTCTGCCTTCCAAGAGACCCAGTACTTC.

About this clone itself: Other nucleotide sequences in the sample specify the same CDR3. The chain has TRBV13 and TRBJ2-2; no firm D call. The V end lost 5 bases, the J end lost 6 bases, and 7 bases lay between the germline ends. CDR3 length equals 12 residues. Looked up from germline, CDR1 is PRHDT and CDR2 is FYEKMQ (reference sequence). The CDR3 nucleotides read TGTGCCAGCAGCCCCCGGGCCGGGGAGCTGTTTTTT. This encodes CASSPRAGELFF.

The rearrangement joins TRBV5-4 to TRBJ2-1, with D unclear. The V gene's germline CDR1 is SGHNT and CDR2 YYREEE (reference sequence). V was shortened by 1 base and J by 8 bases, with 4 bases between the two germline ends. The CDR3 extends over 11 amino acids. Written as DNA, the CDR3 is TGTGCCAGCAGCTTGATGCATGAGCAGTTCTTC. Its translation: CASSLMHEQFF.

V usage is TRBV27 and J usage is TRBJ2-3; D may be TRBD2 (5 bases). With 5 bases removed from V and 0 bases from J, the gap between germline ends came to 9 bases. This CDR3 contains 14 residues. Germline V gene data show CDR1 as MNHEY and CDR2 as SMNVEV (reference sequence). CDR3 amino acids: CASSGESSTDTQYF. The CDR3 nucleotides are TGTGCCAGCAGTGGGGAGAGTAGCACAGATACGCAGTATTTT.